This is a list of T cell receptor beta chains from one sample in a study of metastatic and nonmetastatic thyroid tumors. TCRdb re-clonotyped the PCR reads through MiXCR. The repertoire holds about 33,000 clones, with roughly a sixth as singletons. Sequenced sample: blood. The receptors were gathered from a male donor with papillary thyroid cancer or a benign thyroid nodule (not recorded which). Some clones in this sample may be carry-over from other donors' samples. CDR3s include the opening cysteine and the closing phenylalanine or tryptophan. A D gene is named only where the DNA matches it firmly. A row's size may be missing; if present it is once, few, many or a size class.

j_call d_call clone_size v_call cdr3_nt cdr3_aa
TRBJ1-2 - many TRBV3-1 TGTGCCAGCAGCCAGCTATTTGGCTATGGCTACACCTTC CASSQLFGYGYTF
TRBJ2-1 TRBD1 medium-sized TRBV24-1 TGTGCCACCAGTGACCAACGGACAGGGAAGTCCTACAATGAGCAGTTCTTC CATSDQRTGKSYNEQFF
TRBJ2-1 - many TRBV20-1 TGCAGTGCGTCGGGACTCGGGAATGAGCAGTTCTTC CSASGLGNEQFF
TRBJ2-7 TRBD2 medium-sized TRBV6-1 TGTGCCAGCAGACCTCCAATAGGGACTAGCGGCACCATCGAGCAGTACTTC CASRPPIGTSGTIEQYF
TRBJ2-5 - many TRBV28 TGTGCCAGCAGTTTGAGGGGGTTTATAGGTCAAGAGACCCAGTACTTC CASSLRGFIGQETQYF
TRBJ2-3 TRBD2 many TRBV6-1 TGTGCCAGCAGTTTGACTAGCGGGGTCGCAGATACGCAGTATTTT CASSLTSGVADTQYF
TRBJ2-1 TRBD2 few TRBV24-1 TGTGCCACCAGTGATCGAACCAGCGGGAGCTACAATGAGCAGTTCTTC CATSDRTSGSYNEQFF
TRBJ2-3 - many TRBV28 TGTGCCAGCAGACAGGGGGGGACAGATACGCAGTATTTT CASRQGGTDTQYF
TRBJ2-7 - - TRBV28 TGTGCCAGCAGTTGGGGGAGACGGGGCGAGCAGTACTTC CASSWGRRGEQYF
TRBJ2-3 - many TRBV19 TGTGCCAGTAGTCGGACTGGTCAGGCTACGCAGTATTTT CASSRTGQATQYF
TRBJ2-7 - - TRBV20-1 TGCAGTGCTAGAGCTGCGAGGAAATCCTACGAGCAGTACTTC CSARAARKSYEQYF
TRBJ2-2 - many TRBV2 TGTGCCAGCAGTGAGTGGCTTAAAGGCACCGGGGAGCTGTTTTTT CASSEWLKGTGELFF
TRBJ1-2 TRBD1 many TRBV7-9 TGTGCCAGCAGCACGACAGGGGGCGACTATGGCTACACCTTC CASSTTGGDYGYTF
TRBJ1-5 - few TRBV28 TGTTCCAGCAGTTTATTAGGGGGACCTCAGCCCCAGCATTTT CSSSLLGGPQPQHF
TRBJ2-3 TRBD2 many TRBV12-3/TRBV12-4 TGTGCCAGCAGTTTATCCCTGCGGGAGGGCCGAGTGAATACGCAGTATTTT CASSLSLREGRVNTQYF
TRBJ2-3 TRBD2 few TRBV6-1 TGTGCCAGCAGTGAACTAGCGGGAGCAGATACGCAGTATTTT CASSELAGADTQYF
TRBJ2-2 TRBD2 few TRBV28 TGTGCCAGCACTCAAGGGGTACTAGCGGTACCCGGGGAGCTGTTTTTT CASTQGVLAVPGELFF
TRBJ2-2 TRBD2 many TRBV7-2 TGTGCCAGCAGCTTCCTAGCGGGGTTGGCCGGGGAGCTGTTTTTT CASSFLAGLAGELFF
TRBJ2-2 TRBD1 few TRBV27 TGTGCCAGCAGTTCGGGACAGGTGGTAGCTGCGAACACCGGGGAGCTGTTTTTT CASSSGQVVAANTGELFF
TRBJ2-7 - - TRBV6-1 TGTGCCAGCAGTAGAAAGCGCCTCTACGAGCTGTACTTC CASSRKRLYELYF
TRBJ1-5 - many TRBV5-6 TGTGCCAGCTCTAGTTTGGGGCGGAGTGATAATCAGCCCCAGCATTTT CASSSLGRSDNQPQHF
TRBJ2-7 TRBD2 many TRBV11-2 TGTGCCAGCAGCTTAACCGACTCGGGGGGCTACGAGCAGTACTTC CASSLTDSGGYEQYF
TRBJ1-2 TRBD1 many TRBV7-2 TGTGCCAGCAGGCCAGGGGGCCAGGCCCTATATGGCTACACCTTC CASRPGGQALYGYTF
TRBJ2-7 - many TRBV20-1 TGCAGTGCGCCCGGGACGGCCGCGGGGGAGCAGTACTTC CSAPGTAAGEQYF
TRBJ1-3 - many TRBV4-1 TGCGCCAGCAGCCAAGGGCAGGGACGGAGCTCTGGAAACACCATATATTTT CASSQGQGRSSGNTIYF
TRBJ2-7 - - TRBV24-1 TGTGCCACCAGTGAAGACGGTACTAGGAGTGGCGAGCAGTACTTC CATSEDGTRSGEQYF